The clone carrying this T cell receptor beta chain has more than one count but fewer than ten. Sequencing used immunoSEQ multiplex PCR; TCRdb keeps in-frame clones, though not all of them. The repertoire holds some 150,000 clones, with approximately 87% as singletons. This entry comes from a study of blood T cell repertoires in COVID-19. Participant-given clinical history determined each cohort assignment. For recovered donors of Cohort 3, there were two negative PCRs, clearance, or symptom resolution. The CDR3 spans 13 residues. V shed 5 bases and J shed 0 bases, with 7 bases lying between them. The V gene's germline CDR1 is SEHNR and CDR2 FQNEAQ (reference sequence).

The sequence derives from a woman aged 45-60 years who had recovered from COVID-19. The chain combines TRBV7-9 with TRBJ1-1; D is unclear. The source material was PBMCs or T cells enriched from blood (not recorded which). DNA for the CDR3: TGTGCCAGCAGCCGACACATGAACACTGAAGCTTTCTTT. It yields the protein CASSRHMNTEAFF.